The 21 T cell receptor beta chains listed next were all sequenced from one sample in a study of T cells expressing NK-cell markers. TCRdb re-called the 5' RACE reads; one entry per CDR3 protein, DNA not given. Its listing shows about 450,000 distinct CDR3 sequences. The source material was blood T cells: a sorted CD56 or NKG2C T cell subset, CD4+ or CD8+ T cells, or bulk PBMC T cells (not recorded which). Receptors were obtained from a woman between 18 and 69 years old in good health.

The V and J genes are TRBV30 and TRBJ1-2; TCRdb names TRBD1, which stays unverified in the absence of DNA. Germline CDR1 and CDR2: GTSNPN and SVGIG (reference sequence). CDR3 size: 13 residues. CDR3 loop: CAWDRGLSYGYTF. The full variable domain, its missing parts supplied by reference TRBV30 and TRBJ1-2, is SQTIHQWPATLVQPVGSPLSLECTVEGTSNPNLYWYRQAAGRGLQLLFYSVGIGQISSEVPQNLSASRPQDRQFILSSKKLLLSDSGFYLCAWDRGLSYGYTFGSGTRLTVV.

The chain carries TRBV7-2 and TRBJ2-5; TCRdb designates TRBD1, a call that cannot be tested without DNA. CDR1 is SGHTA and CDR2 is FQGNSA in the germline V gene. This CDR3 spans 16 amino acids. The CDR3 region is CASSLALGRSQETQYF.

The CDR3 sequence: CASSQLTGKNTEAFF. The chain uses TRBV4-3 and TRBJ1-1; the D gene TCRdb calls, TRBD1, cannot be checked with no DNA. Germline assignment: CDR1 LGHNA and CDR2 YSLEER. The CDR3 is 15 amino acids.

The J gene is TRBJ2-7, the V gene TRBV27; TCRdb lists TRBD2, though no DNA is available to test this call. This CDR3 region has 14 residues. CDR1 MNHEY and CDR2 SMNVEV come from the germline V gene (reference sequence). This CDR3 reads CASSPRTALNEQYF.

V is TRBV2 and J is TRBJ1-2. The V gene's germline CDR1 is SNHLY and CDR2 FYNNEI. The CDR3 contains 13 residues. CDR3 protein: CASRRTEAYGYTF.

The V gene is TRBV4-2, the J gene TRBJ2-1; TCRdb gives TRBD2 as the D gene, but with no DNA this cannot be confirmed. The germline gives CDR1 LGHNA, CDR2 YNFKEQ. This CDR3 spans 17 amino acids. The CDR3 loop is CASSQDWRRLGSDEQFF.

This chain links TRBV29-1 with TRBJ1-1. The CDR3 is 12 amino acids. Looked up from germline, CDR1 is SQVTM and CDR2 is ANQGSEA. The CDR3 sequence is CSAFEVRTEAFF.

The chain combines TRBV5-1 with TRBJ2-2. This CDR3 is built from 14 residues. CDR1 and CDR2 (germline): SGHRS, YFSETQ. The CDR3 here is CASNGRANTGELFF.

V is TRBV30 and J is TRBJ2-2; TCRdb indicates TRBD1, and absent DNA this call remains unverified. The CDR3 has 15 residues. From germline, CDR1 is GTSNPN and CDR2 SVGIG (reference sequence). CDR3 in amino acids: CAWDPLREVTGELFF.

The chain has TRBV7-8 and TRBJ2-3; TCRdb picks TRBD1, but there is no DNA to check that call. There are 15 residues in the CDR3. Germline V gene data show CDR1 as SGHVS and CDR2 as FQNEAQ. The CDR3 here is CASRSPRTNLNTQYF.

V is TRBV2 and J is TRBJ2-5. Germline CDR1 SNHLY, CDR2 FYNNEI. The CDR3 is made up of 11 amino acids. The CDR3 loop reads CASTRWETQYF.

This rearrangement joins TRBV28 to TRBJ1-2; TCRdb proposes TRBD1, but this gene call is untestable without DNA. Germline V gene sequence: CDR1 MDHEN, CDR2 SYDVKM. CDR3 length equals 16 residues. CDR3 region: CASSMDTLNLNYGYTF.

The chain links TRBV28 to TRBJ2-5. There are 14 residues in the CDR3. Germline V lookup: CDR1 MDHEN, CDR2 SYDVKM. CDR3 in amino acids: CASTPITGQETQYF.

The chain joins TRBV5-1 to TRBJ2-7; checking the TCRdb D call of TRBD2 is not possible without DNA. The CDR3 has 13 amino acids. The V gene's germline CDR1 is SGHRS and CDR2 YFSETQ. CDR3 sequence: CASRGVRAYEQYF.

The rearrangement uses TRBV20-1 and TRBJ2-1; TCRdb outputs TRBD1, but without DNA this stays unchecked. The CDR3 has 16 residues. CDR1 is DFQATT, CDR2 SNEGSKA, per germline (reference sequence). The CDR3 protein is CSAREPGTGPTNEQFF.

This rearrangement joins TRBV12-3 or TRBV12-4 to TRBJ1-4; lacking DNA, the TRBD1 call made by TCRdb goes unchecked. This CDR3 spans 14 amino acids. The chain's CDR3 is CASSRDSAGEKLFF.

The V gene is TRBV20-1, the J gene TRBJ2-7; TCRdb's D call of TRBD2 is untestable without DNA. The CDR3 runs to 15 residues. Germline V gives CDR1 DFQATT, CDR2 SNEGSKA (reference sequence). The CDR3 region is CSPTGQTSSSYEQYF.

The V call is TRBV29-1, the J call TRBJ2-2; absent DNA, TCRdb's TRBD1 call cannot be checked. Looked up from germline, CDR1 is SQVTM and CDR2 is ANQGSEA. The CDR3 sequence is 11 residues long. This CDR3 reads CSVGGIGELFF.

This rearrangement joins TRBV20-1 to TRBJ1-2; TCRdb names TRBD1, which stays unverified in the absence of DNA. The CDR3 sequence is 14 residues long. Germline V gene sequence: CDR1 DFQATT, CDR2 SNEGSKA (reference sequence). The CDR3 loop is CRAETVQTGYGYTF.

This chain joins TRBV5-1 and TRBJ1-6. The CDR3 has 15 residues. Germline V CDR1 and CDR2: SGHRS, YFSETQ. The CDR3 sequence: CASSLEGLPNSPLHF.

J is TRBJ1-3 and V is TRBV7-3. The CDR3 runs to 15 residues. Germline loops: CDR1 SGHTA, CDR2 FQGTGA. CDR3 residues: CASSLTGSSGNTIYF.